One sample yielded the 25 T cell receptor beta chains listed below, sequenced in a study of regulatory T cells in long-lasting Graves disease. Time point here: newly diagnosed GD, antithyroid drugs for less than 3 months. Extracted PBMC RNA gave rise to the TCR library. CDR3 regions were amplified by Arm-PCR using iRepertoire HTBI primers to build TCR beta libraries. TCRdb reanalysed the multiplex PCR reads using MiXCR and keeps one entry per CDR3 protein. The sample carries more than 450,000 distinct CDR3 sequences, 15% to 20% recorded once. The sample was also linked to a second study, of T cells in Graves' hyperthyroidism and ophthalmopathy.

Sequences were derived from peripheral blood mononuclear cells (PBMCs), sampled at new diagnosis, from a patient treated with antithyroid drugs. Receptor source: a man aged 40-55 years with Graves disease.

In its sample, this clonotype was seen a few times. The rearrangement uses TRBV24-1 and TRBJ1-5; D unclear. This CDR3 is built from 12 residues. Trimming removed 10 bases at V and 0 bases at J, with 6 bases between. The germline V gene has CDR1 KGHDR and CDR2 SFDVKD. The DNA for the CDR3 is TGTGCCACGAGCCATAGCAATCAGCCCCAGCATTTT. Translation: CATSHSNQPQHF.

This clonotype was counted a few times. The chain has TRBV7-2 and TRBJ1-6, with D unclear. The germline V gene encodes CDR1 SGHTA and CDR2 FQGNSA. V was clipped by 5 bases and J by 11 bases, with 13 bases between them. The CDR3 contains 13 residues. The CDR3 is CASSPGLITPLHF. The CDR3 DNA follows: TGTGCCAGCAGCCCTGGACTGATAACACCCCTCCACTTT.

In this sample, this clonotype turned up many times. This sequence joins TRBV11-1 and TRBJ2-1, with D uncertain. CDR3 length: 12 amino acids. Germline CDR1 and CDR2: SGHAT and FQDESV (reference sequence). Trimming took 4 bases from V and 7 from J, leaving 8 bases between them. The CDR3 bases are TGTGCCAGCAGCTATAATCGGAATGAGCAGTTCTTC. This codes for CASSYNRNEQFF.

This clonotype was picked up many times. The V and J genes are TRBV6-1 and TRBJ2-1; 9 nucleotides match TRBD1. CDR3 size: 16 residues. Germline values: CDR1 MNHNS, CDR2 SASEGT. With 8 bases clipped from V and 3 bases from J, the junction kept 11 bases outside the gene matches. The CDR3 coding sequence is TGTGCCAGCCGAACGGTACGACAGGGGGTCTACAATGAGCAGTTCTTC. Translated: CASRTVRQGVYNEQFF.

In nucleotides, the CDR3 is TGTGCCAGCAGTTTATGGGGAGCGGGAGGGGTCTACGAGCAGTACTTC. Translating gives CASSLWGAGGVYEQYF. The V gene is TRBV28, the J gene TRBJ2-7, with 10 bases matching TRBD2. Germline values: CDR1 MDHEN, CDR2 SYDVKM. The junction had 5 bases not matched to a gene; V was cut back by 0 bases and J by 3 bases. The CDR3 is made up of 16 amino acids.

There are many counts of this clonotype. This chain links TRBV28 with TRBJ2-4; D is perhaps TRBD1 (6 bases). V lost 1 base and J 6 bases, leaving 13 bases between the germline ends. The germline V gene has CDR1 MDHEN and CDR2 SYDVKM. This CDR3 region has 15 residues. For the CDR3, the DNA is TGTGCCAGCAGTTTATCGCCCCTACAGGGAAACATTCAGTACTTC. The encoded protein is CASSLSPLQGNIQYF.

The gene calls are TRBV5-6 and TRBJ2-5; maybe TRBD1 (6 bases). This CDR3 comprises 14 residues. V lost 2 bases and J 0 bases, leaving 8 bases between the germline ends. Germline V gives CDR1 SGHDT, CDR2 YYEEEE. The CDR3 sequence is CASSLRGNQETQYF. The CDR3 DNA sequence: TGTGCCAGCAGCTTAAGGGGGAACCAAGAGACCCAGTACTTC.

This clonotype has just a few counts. The genes are TRBV3-1 and TRBJ2-1; 8 bases agree with TRBD2. Germline V lookup: CDR1 LGHDT, CDR2 YNNKEL (reference sequence). With 5 bases clipped from V and 3 bases from J, the junction kept 9 bases outside the gene matches. CDR3 size: 16 residues. Written as DNA, the CDR3 is TGTGCCAGCAGCGCCGGGGGACTAGAGGGCTACAATGAGCAGTTCTTC. This encodes CASSAGGLEGYNEQFF.

This clonotype was observed a handful of times. The rearrangement links TRBV7-3 to TRBJ1-4; tentative D call: TRBD1 (5 bases). CDR3 size: 16 residues. V lost 5 bases and J 4 bases, leaving 17 bases between the germline ends. Germline V gene data show CDR1 as SGHTA and CDR2 as FQGTGA. Here the CDR3 DNA reads TGTGCCAGCAGCCCTGGAAGGGGAGGGAATAATGAAAAACTGTTTTTT. Translated: CASSPGRGGNNEKLFF.

This clonotype appeared many times. The V and J genes are TRBV3-1 and TRBJ2-1; the match to TRBD2 covers 7 bases. Germline V lookup: CDR1 LGHDT, CDR2 YNNKEL (reference sequence). Losses at the gene ends were 4 bases for V and 9 bases for J; bases not matched to a gene: 12. The CDR3 contains 15 residues. The CDR3 DNA reads as TGTGCCAGCAGCCCACAAATCGGGAGGCCCTCTGAGCAGTTCTTC. Amino acid sequence: CASSPQIGRPSEQFF.

The V gene is TRBV6-1, the J gene TRBJ2-7, with 14 bases aligning to TRBD2. The CDR3 has 14 amino acids. Unmatched junction bases numbered 3, after V lost 5 bases and J lost 6 bases. Germline V CDR1 and CDR2: MNHNS, SASEGT. The chain's CDR3 is CASSPTSGRAEQYF. CDR3 DNA: TGTGCCAGCAGTCCGACTAGCGGGAGGGCCGAGCAGTACTTC.

The table lists this clonotype with many counts. This chain links TRBV2 with TRBJ2-6; TRBD2 matches 7 bases. The germline CDR1 and CDR2 sequences are SNHLY and FYNNEI. The V segment lost 6 bases and the J segment 2 bases; nucleotides outside the gene matches: 13. This CDR3 has 18 amino acids. CDR3 sequence (DNA): TGTGCCAGCAGCGCGATACTTACTAGCGATCCTGGGGCCAACGTCCTGACTTTC. It yields the protein CASSAILTSDPGANVLTF.

This clonotype came up many times. The V call is TRBV3-1, the J call TRBJ1-2; TRBD1 matches 9 bases. Germline assignment: CDR1 LGHDT and CDR2 YNNKEL (reference sequence). J was trimmed by 5 bases and V by 4 bases; bases with no gene match: 8. This CDR3 is 15 amino acids long. The CDR3 DNA reads TGTGCCAGCAGCCCGCTGGACGGGACAGGGTATGGCTACACCTTC. Protein product: CASSPLDGTGYGYTF.

This clonotype was recorded a few times. V and J are TRBV6-1 and TRBJ2-3, with a tentative D call TRBD2 (5 bases). Germline V gene lookup returns CDR1 MNHNS and CDR2 SASEGT. The CDR3 has 14 amino acids. Between the trimmed V and J ends, which lost 8 bases and 5 bases, there was a span of 17 bases. The CDR3, as DNA: TGTGCCAGCGGTAAGTGGGAGAGAGGAGATACGCAGTATTTT. Its protein product is CASGKWERGDTQYF.

This clonotype was seen only a few times. V and J are TRBV14 and TRBJ2-1; D might be TRBD1 (5 bases). The CDR3 sequence is 18 residues long. From germline, CDR1 is SGHDN and CDR2 FVKESK. Trimming cost V 4 bases and J 0 bases, with 19 bases left between them. The CDR3 DNA reads TGTGCCAGCAGCCCCCACTTCCGACAGCCCGGCTCCTACAATGAGCAGTTCTTC. Its protein product is CASSPHFRQPGSYNEQFF.

Note on this clonotype: Since a far larger clone is one base different, this is likely a read error. The V gene is TRBV11-3, the J gene TRBJ2-7, with D possibly TRBD2 on 5 matching bases. This CDR3 is built from 14 residues. The V gene's germline CDR1 is SGHNT and CDR2 YENEEA. V was clipped by 1 base and J by 2 bases, with 9 bases between them. CDR3 sequence (DNA): TGTGCCAGCAGCTTAGGGACTCCGCCCTACGAGCAGTACTTC. As protein: CASSLGTPPYEQYF.

The V gene is TRBV3-1, the J gene TRBJ2-3, with 10 bases aligning to TRBD2. J gave up 12 bases and V 4 bases, and 10 bases lay outside the gene matches. The germline V gene has CDR1 LGHDT and CDR2 YNNKEL (reference sequence). The CDR3 spans 14 residues. CDR3 nucleotide sequence: TGTGCCAGCAGCCCCAGCGGGAGGGTGGTTCCCCAGTATTTT. Translation gives CASSPSGRVVPQYF.

This clonotype has a count of ten or more. This chain connects TRBV6-1 to TRBJ2-7, with D tentatively TRBD1 (6 bases). The V and J ends lost 5 bases and 0 bases respectively, with 8 bases between them. CDR1 and CDR2 (germline): MNHNS, SASEGT. The CDR3 runs 13 residues. The CDR3 nucleotides are TGTGCCAGCAGTATAGGGGGCTCCTACGAGCAGTACTTC. It translates to CASSIGGSYEQYF.

V gene TRBV7-9 combines with J gene TRBJ1-1; possibly TRBD1 for D (5 bases). The V gene lost 5 bases and the J gene lost 1 base, with 11 bases spanning the gap. CDR1 is SEHNR and CDR2 is FQNEAQ in the germline V gene (reference sequence). This CDR3 comprises 14 residues. The CDR3, as DNA: TGTGCCAGCAGCCCGGGACTCACGAACACTGAAGCTTTCTTT. It translates to CASSPGLTNTEAFF. The complete variable domain, with remaining parts taken from reference TRBV7-9 and TRBJ1-1, reads DTGVSQNPRHKITKRGQNVTFRCDPISEHNRLYWYRQTLGQGPEFLTYFQNEAQLEKSRLLSDRFSAERPKGSFSTLEIQRTEQGDSAMYLCASSPGLTNTEAFFGQGTRLTVV.

This clonotype was counted a few times. This chain links TRBV4-1 with TRBJ1-3; 7 bases agree with TRBD1. Germline-derived CDR1 and CDR2 are MGHRA and YSYEKL. The J segment lost 0 bases and the V segment lost 1 base, leaving 3 bases of the junction unmatched. This CDR3 region has 16 residues. The DNA of the CDR3 is TGCGCCAGCAGCCAAGTGGACAGGAGCTCTGGAAACACCATATATTTT. This encodes CASSQVDRSSGNTIYF.

This clonotype was counted at least ten times. The CDR3, as DNA: TGTGCCAGCAGTCACCCCGGGACAGGGCATGATGGCTACACCTTC. Its translation: CASSHPGTGHDGYTF. The rearrangement links TRBV3-1 to TRBJ1-2; TRBD1 matches 9 bases. Germline V gene sequence: CDR1 LGHDT, CDR2 YNNKEL (reference sequence). This CDR3 is 15 amino acids long. Losses at the gene ends were 6 bases for V and 6 bases for J; bases not matched to a gene: 11.

This clonotype was seen at least ten times. The chain uses TRBV11-2 and TRBJ2-3, with TRBD2 matching over 8 bases. The length of the CDR3 is 17 residues. Germline CDR1 reads SGHAT; CDR2 reads FQNNGV. V lost 4 bases, J lost 0 bases, and 9 bases stayed unmatched. CDR3 in DNA: TGTGCCAGCAGCTCCCCCCTTAGCGGGACTAGCACAGATACGCAGTATTTT. Its protein product is CASSSPLSGTSTDTQYF.

This clonotype came up many times. This chain uses TRBV3-1 with TRBJ1-2; D ambiguous. Germline lookup yields CDR1 LGHDT and CDR2 YNNKEL (reference sequence). This CDR3 comprises 14 residues. V was shortened by 0 bases and J by 6 bases, with 11 bases between the two germline ends. DNA of the CDR3: TGTGCCAGCAGCCAAGAACTGGGAACCGATGGCTACACCTTC. Its translation: CASSQELGTDGYTF. Together with reference TRBV3-1 and TRBJ1-2, the CDR3 gives the full variable domain: DTAVSQTPKYLVTQMGNDKSIKCEQNLGHDTMYWYKQDSKKFLKIMFSYNNKELIINETVPNRFSPKSPDKAHLNLHINSLELGDSAVYFCASSQELGTDGYTFGSGTRLTVV.

V gene TRBV13 combines with J gene TRBJ2-4; TRBD1 agrees at 8 bases. CDR1 and CDR2 from the germline V gene are PRHDT and FYEKMQ (reference sequence). The junction had 8 bases not matched to a gene; V was cut back by 5 bases and J by 2 bases. The CDR3 length is 16 residues. CDR3 DNA: TGTGCCAGCAGCGCCTCAGGGGGCGAGTCCAAAAACATTCAGTACTTC. This encodes CASSASGGESKNIQYF.

This clonotype was observed a handful of times. V is TRBV19 and J is TRBJ1-5; D uncertain. Germline V gene sequence: CDR1 LNHDA, CDR2 SQIVND (reference sequence). Trimming removed 4 bases at V and 1 base at J, with 8 bases between. The CDR3 has 14 amino acids. The CDR3 is CASSNTGSNQPQHF. The CDR3, as DNA: TGTGCCAGTAGTAATACGGGGAGCAATCAGCCCCAGCATTTT.